This section outlines one T cell receptor (beta chain) sequence together with its context. Seattle participants joined during active infection and were tracked over time. The data derive from a study of blood T cell repertoires in COVID-19. Overall study context: Samples came from the United States, Italy and Spain, spanning acute and convalescent COVID-19. PBMCs, B-cell-depleted T cells, or T cells provided the cDNA or gDNA that made up the material.

Per the authors' pipeline: Counts of nucleated cells, estimated from reference gene primer amplification, were obtained. The protocol was immunoSEQ multiplex PCR, while the TCRdb copy is restricted to in-frame clones and leaves out a portion. That table supplies the V and J calls and clone size; D and trimming were determined from the DNA. This table has around 180,000 clones, approximately 85% appearing once. V lost 4 bases and J lost 3, with 12 bases in between. Germline V gene lookup returns CDR1 SGHNT and CDR2 YENEEA. The CDR3 is made up of 14 amino acids. The chain recombines TRBV11-3 with TRBJ1-1, with a weak D call TRBD1 (6 bases). What was sequenced was peripheral blood. The sequence was obtained from a man at least 80 years old with COVID-19, enrolled during active disease. CDR3 in amino acids: CASSSGQRDTEAFF. The CDR3 bases are TGTGCCAGCAGCTCGGGACAAAGGGACACTGAAGCTTTCTTT.